These 30 T cell receptor beta chains were sequenced from one sample in a study of response to subunit inactivated influenza vaccine. TCRdb ran MiXCR on the RT-PCR reads and lists one entry per CDR3 protein. The data show 550,000 to 600,000 distinct CDR3 sequences, approximately 10% seen once. Sequencing used PBMCs from blood, obtained on the day of vaccination. All receptors come from a man aged 50 to 60 who received an inactivated influenza vaccine.

This chain connects TRBV6-1 to TRBJ1-2, with D perhaps matching TRBD1 (6 bases). The germline gives CDR1 MNHNS, CDR2 SASEGT. The ends were cut back, 4 bases at V and 6 bases at J, with 9 bases in the middle. The CDR3 extends over 12 amino acids. The CDR3 is CASSVQGDGYTF. Here the CDR3 DNA reads TGTGCCAGCAGTGTACAGGGCGATGGCTACACCTTC.

In this sample, this clonotype turned up a few times. The rearrangement uses TRBV28 and TRBJ1-1; D unclear. The CDR3 extends over 14 amino acids. CDR1 is MDHEN and CDR2 is SYDVKM in the germline V gene. Trimming removed 8 bases from V and 2 bases from J, with 15 bases in between. The CDR3 sequence: CASELPGYNTEAFF. The DNA of the CDR3 is TGTGCCAGCGAACTACCGGGGTACAACACTGAAGCTTTCTTT.

This chain connects TRBV6-1 to TRBJ2-1; D possibly corresponds to TRBD1 (5 bases). V was shortened by 1 base and J by 0 bases, with 7 bases between the two germline ends. This CDR3 has 15 amino acids. Germline V gene lookup returns CDR1 MNHNS and CDR2 SASEGT. CDR3 nucleotides: TGTGCCAGCAGTGAAGACAGGAGCTCCTACAATGAGCAGTTCTTC. It encodes CASSEDRSSYNEQFF.

This clonotype came up a few times. The chain's CDR3 is CSAFNPGTRDNEQFF. The CDR3 nucleotides read TGCAGTGCATTCAACCCCGGGACACGAGACAATGAGCAGTTCTTC. V usage is TRBV20-1 and J usage is TRBJ2-1; D perhaps matches TRBD1 (6 bases). CDR1 and CDR2 from the germline V gene are DFQATT and SNEGSKA (reference sequence). V dropped 6 bases and J dropped 5 bases, with 20 bases sitting between them. The length of the CDR3 is 15 residues.

The chain joins TRBV15 to TRBJ2-3, with D possibly being TRBD1 (6 bases). The CDR3 is made up of 17 amino acids. V gave up 1 base and J gave up 3 bases, with 17 bases separating them. Germline V gene sequence: CDR1 LNHNV, CDR2 YYDKDF (reference sequence). In DNA form, the CDR3 reads TGTGCCACCAGCAGAGGAGTGGAAGGCAGGGGAACAGATACGCAGTATTTT. Protein product: CATSRGVEGRGTDTQYF. Full variable domain (rest looked up from reference TRBV15 and TRBJ2-3): DAMVIQNPRYQVTQFGKPVTLSCSQTLNHNVMYWYQQKSSQAPKLLFHYYDKDFNNEADTPDNFQSRRPNTSFCFLDIRSPGLGDTAMYLCATSRGVEGRGTDTQYFGPGTRLTVL.

There are many counts of this clonotype. V usage is TRBV7-2 and J usage is TRBJ1-3; TRBD1 is a possible D gene (5 bases). Trimming removed 0 bases from V and 7 bases from J, with 10 bases in between. The CDR3 length is 14 residues. Germline lookup yields CDR1 SGHTA and CDR2 FQGNSA. This CDR3 reads CASSLAQGRNTIYF. As DNA, the CDR3 is TGTGCCAGCAGCTTAGCGCAGGGTCGTAACACCATATATTTT.

This clonotype was picked up many times. This chain links TRBV7-6 with TRBJ1-2; D uncertain. V gave up 1 base and J gave up 3 bases, with 12 bases separating them. Germline values: CDR1 SGHVS, CDR2 FNYEAQ. This CDR3 contains 15 residues. CDR3 loop: CASSLGTGMDYGYTF. In DNA, the CDR3 is TGTGCCAGCAGCTTAGGGACGGGGATGGACTATGGCTACACCTTC.

This clonotype was seen a handful of times. The chain combines TRBV12-3 or TRBV12-4 with TRBJ2-5, with TRBD1 matching 7 bases. With V trimmed by 6 bases and J by 3 bases, 7 bases remained unmatched. CDR3 size: 14 residues. The CDR3 loop is CASRKRGTEETQYF. CDR3 coding DNA: TGTGCCAGCAGAAAAAGAGGGACAGAAGAGACCCAGTACTTC.

The genes are TRBV6-1 and TRBJ2-1, with 9 nucleotides matching TRBD2. CDR1 is MNHNS, CDR2 SASEGT, per germline. The CDR3 covers 14 residues. V was clipped by 10 bases and J by 4 bases; unmatched bases: 8. CDR3 in DNA: TGTGCCACCATGCTAGCGGGGAGGTACAATGAGCAGTTCTTC. Translating gives CATMLAGRYNEQFF.

This rearrangement joins TRBV10-2 to TRBJ2-7; D perhaps matches TRBD1 (6 bases). From germline, CDR1 is WSHSY and CDR2 SAAADI. The CDR3 is 11 amino acids. In DNA form, the CDR3 reads TGCGCTCTTGGGGACATCGGGGAGCAGTACTTC. Its protein product is CALGDIGEQYF.

This clonotype was detected a few times. The V and J genes are TRBV5-1 and TRBJ2-6; no reliable D call. CDR1 and CDR2 (germline): SGHRS, YFSETQ. There are 20 residues in the CDR3. Trimming pared 2 bases from V and 0 bases from J, leaving 21 bases between. The CDR3 here is CASSFRMIGSANSGANVLTF. The CDR3 DNA follows: TGCGCCAGCAGCTTTAGAATGATCGGCAGCGCTAACTCTGGGGCCAACGTCCTGACTTTC.

The chain uses TRBV20-1 and TRBJ2-2; no reliable D call. The V end lost 4 bases, the J end lost 1 base, and 16 bases lay between the germline ends. This CDR3 is 16 amino acids long. The germline V gene has CDR1 DFQATT and CDR2 SNEGSKA (reference sequence). CDR3 nucleotides: TGCAGTGCTACGATCCCCGGGTTGGGGAACACCGGGGAGCTGTTTTTT. Translated, it gives CSATIPGLGNTGELFF.

The rearrangement joins TRBV5-1 to TRBJ2-1, with TRBD2 matching over 7 bases. The V gene's germline CDR1 is SGHRS and CDR2 YFSETQ. The length of the CDR3 is 15 residues. Trimming removed 0 bases from V and 7 bases from J; junction bases left unmatched: 7. CDR3 nucleotide sequence: TGCGCCAGCAGCTTGGTAGGGACTACCTTAAATGAGCAGTTCTTC. Translation: CASSLVGTTLNEQFF.

This clonotype has more than one count but fewer than ten. The chain has TRBV28 and TRBJ2-5; D possibly corresponds to TRBD2 (5 bases). The V gene lost 4 bases and the J gene lost 5 bases, with 17 bases spanning the gap. The CDR3 has 15 amino acids. The germline V gene has CDR1 MDHEN and CDR2 SYDVKM. The DNA for the CDR3 is TGTGCCAGCAGTTCCCGGCCTAGCTTTGGGGAGACCCAGTACTTC. This sequence encodes CASSSRPSFGETQYF.

The chain links TRBV20-1 to TRBJ2-2; no clear D gene. The CDR3 runs 14 residues. The V and J ends lost 5 bases and 4 bases respectively, with 14 bases between them. Germline V gene lookup returns CDR1 DFQATT and CDR2 SNEGSKA (reference sequence). CDR3 loop: CSAWVTDRTGELFF. CDR3 coding DNA: TGCAGTGCTTGGGTTACGGATCGCACCGGGGAGCTGTTTTTT.

The chain is built from TRBV18 and TRBJ1-1; weak D call: TRBD1 (5 bases). The V and J ends lost 2 bases and 11 bases respectively, with 21 bases between them. The length of the CDR3 is 15 residues. CDR1 KGHSH and CDR2 LQKENI come from the germline V gene. CDR3 nucleotides: TGTGCCAGCTCACCATCAGGGTCGGGTGGGGCCGGGGCTTTCTTT. Its translation is CASSPSGSGGAGAFF.

A few counts support this clonotype. V gene TRBV30 combines with J gene TRBJ1-3, with 7 positions matching TRBD1. The CDR3 covers 13 residues. With 1 base clipped from V and 4 bases from J, the junction kept 1 base outside the gene matches. CDR1 is GTSNPN and CDR2 is SVGIG in the germline V gene (reference sequence). The CDR3 sequence is CAWSAGQGNTIYF. CDR3 coding DNA: TGTGCCTGGAGTGCGGGACAGGGAAACACCATATATTTT. Full variable domain (remainder filled in from reference TRBV30 and TRBJ1-3): SQTIHQWPATLVQPVGSPLSLECTVEGTSNPNLYWYRQAAGRGLQLLFYSVGIGQISSEVPQNLSASRPQDRQFILSSKKLLLSDSGFYLCAWSAGQGNTIYFGEGSWLTVV.

In its sample, this clonotype was seen a few times. The V gene is TRBV19, the J gene TRBJ2-1; tentative D call: TRBD2 (7 bases). The CDR3 has 16 residues. Germline V gene data show CDR1 as LNHDA and CDR2 as SQIVND (reference sequence). Trimming removed 6 bases at V and 7 bases at J, with 22 bases between. CDR3 sequence reads: CASSTGQREVTNEQFF. In DNA, the CDR3 is TGTGCCAGTAGCACAGGGCAACGGGAGGTTACGAATGAGCAGTTCTTC.

This clonotype was seen many times. The rearrangement links TRBV12-3 or TRBV12-4 to TRBJ2-3, with TRBD2 identical over 11 bases. Trimming cost V 5 bases and J 2 bases; bases outside gene matches: 12. This CDR3 has 18 residues. The CDR3 bases are TGTGCCAGCAGTACACTAGCGGGGGCCCCCCTCTACACAGATACGCAGTATTTT. As protein: CASSTLAGAPLYTDTQYF.

The gene calls are TRBV20-1 and TRBJ2-7; 10 bases match TRBD2. The germline CDR1 and CDR2 sequences are DFQATT and SNEGSKA (reference sequence). Unmatched junction bases numbered 10, after V lost 3 bases and J lost 5 bases. This CDR3 has 15 amino acids. The CDR3 is CSASKPSGSPDEQYF. CDR3 in DNA: TGCAGTGCTAGTAAACCTAGCGGGAGCCCGGACGAGCAGTACTTC.

This clonotype was observed a handful of times. This chain connects TRBV29-1 to TRBJ2-2; TRBD1 aligns across 7 bases. The CDR3 is 14 amino acids. Germline V gene sequence: CDR1 SQVTM, CDR2 ANQGSEA. V lost 5 bases and J lost 5; bases outside the gene matches: 8. CDR3 DNA: TGCAGCGTTCTTCCAGGGGGAGAGACCGGGGAGCTGTTTTTT. This translates into CSVLPGGETGELFF.

The chain employs TRBV28 and TRBJ1-2; TRBD1 matches 9 bases. CDR1 and CDR2 from the germline V gene are MDHEN and SYDVKM. The CDR3 length is 15 residues. The ends lost 3 bases at V and 3 bases at J; junction bases unmatched: 5. CDR3: CASSFRTGADYGYTF. CDR3 nucleotide sequence: TGTGCCAGCAGTTTCCGGACAGGGGCGGACTATGGCTACACCTTC.

The sample holds many counts of this clonotype. The junction does not match germline at one end; this may be a read error. This chain links TRBV5-1 with TRBJ2-6; maybe TRBD1 (5 bases). Germline values: CDR1 SGHRS, CDR2 YFSETQ. The CDR3 has 15 amino acids. This chain's CDR3 is CASSLGDSGANVLTF. The CDR3 DNA reads as TGTGCCAGCAGCCTAGGGGACTCTGGGGCCAACGTCCTGACTTTC.

The chain combines TRBV7-2 with TRBJ1-3, with D unresolved. The CDR3 extends over 14 amino acids. V gave up 5 bases and J gave up 0 bases, with 8 bases separating them. Germline CDR1 is SGHTA and CDR2 is FQGNSA. The CDR3 DNA sequence: TGTGCCAGCAGCCGACTCACCTCTGGAAACACCATATATTTT. Its protein product is CASSRLTSGNTIYF.

The chain has TRBV9 and TRBJ2-1; TRBD2 agrees at 8 bases. This CDR3 is built from 15 residues. Losses at the gene ends were 0 bases for V and 8 bases for J; bases not matched to a gene: 7. CDR1 and CDR2 from the germline V gene are SGDLS and YYNGEE. The CDR3 loop reads CASSVVGRDRDEQFF. CDR3 bases: TGTGCCAGCAGCGTAGTCGGGAGGGATCGGGATGAGCAGTTCTTC.

This clonotype was recorded a few times. The chain links TRBV20-1 to TRBJ2-3; TRBD1 is a possible D gene (6 bases). The CDR3 contains 14 residues. Germline V CDR1 and CDR2: DFQATT, SNEGSKA (reference sequence). With 5 bases removed from V and 3 bases from J, the gap between germline ends came to 15 bases. CDR3 residues: CSALRTVGTDTQYF. In DNA, the CDR3 is TGCAGTGCTCTACGGACAGTGGGAACAGATACGCAGTATTTT.

This clonotype was seen a few times. The chain is built from TRBV4-3 and TRBJ2-2; D is uncertain. CDR3 length: 14 residues. Germline V gene data show CDR1 as LGHNA and CDR2 as YSLEER. Trimming took off 2 bases at V and 4 bases at J, with 8 bases between the two ends. As DNA, the CDR3 is TGCGCCAGCAGCCAATCGCCCGGCACCGGGGAGCTGTTTTTT. Amino acids: CASSQSPGTGELFF.

This clonotype was seen at least ten times. The CDR3 region is CASSFRGGTNTDTQYF. CDR3 coding DNA: TGTGCCAGCAGCTTTAGAGGGGGTACTAACACAGATACGCAGTATTTT. This chain connects TRBV7-9 to TRBJ2-3, with D possibly TRBD1 on 6 matching bases. With 3 bases removed from V and 2 bases from J, the gap between germline ends came to 15 bases. Germline loops: CDR1 SEHNR, CDR2 FQNEAQ (reference sequence). The CDR3 consists of 16 residues.

This clonotype showed up just a few times. The J gene is TRBJ1-1, the V gene TRBV5-5, with 9 bases identical to TRBD1. CDR1 and CDR2 (germline): SGHKS, YYEKEE (reference sequence). The V segment lost 4 bases and the J segment 1 base; nucleotides outside the gene matches: 5. The length of the CDR3 is 15 residues. CDR3 sequence (DNA): TGTGCCAGCAGCGGCTCGGGACAGGGGAACACTGAAGCTTTCTTT. Its translation: CASSGSGQGNTEAFF.

This clonotype appeared many times. CDR3 sequence (DNA): TGTGCCAGCAGCCTCGGGACTTTCAACACCGGGGAGCTGTTTTTT. Amino acid sequence: CASSLGTFNTGELFF. The chain carries TRBV7-9 and TRBJ2-2; D possibly corresponds to TRBD2 (6 bases). Germline values: CDR1 SEHNR, CDR2 FQNEAQ (reference sequence). The CDR3 covers 15 residues. Trimming stripped 5 bases from V and 2 bases from J, with 12 bases between.